Following are 26 T cell receptor beta chains from one sample sequenced in a study of PD-L1 blockade in urothelial cancer (TCRdb year 2017). Library method: the immunoSEQ multiplex PCR assay. The immuneACCESS repertoire file appears here via TCRdb, limited to in-frame rearrangements. These files lack a portion of the clones; in checked studies, under half of the deficit traces to unresolved V genes, and the cause of the others is not known. The sample table records about 74,000 clones; roughly 80% of these occur just once. 4% to 5% of the sample rests with the top ten. The material was PBMCs, obtained around atezolizumab (anti-PD-L1) treatment. These receptors all come from a man between 65 and 79 years old with urothelial cancer.

CDR3 nucleotides: TGCGCCAGCAGCTTGGGGCAGGGGAGGGAAGGCTACACCTTC. Its protein product is CASSLGQGREGYTF. The chain carries TRBV5-1 and TRBJ1-2; perhaps TRBD1 as D (6 bases). The CDR3 length is 14 residues. V shed 0 bases and J shed 8 bases, with 14 bases lying between them. CDR1 and CDR2 from the germline V gene are SGHRS and YFSETQ.

This clone was recorded once. The chain joins TRBV27 to TRBJ1-2; D perhaps matches TRBD1 (5 bases). The CDR3 sequence is 15 residues long. Trimming took 2 bases from V and 6 from J, leaving 16 bases between them. The germline gives CDR1 MNHEY, CDR2 SMNVEV (reference sequence). The CDR3 here is CASSLIGGEWNGYTF. For the CDR3, the DNA is TGTGCCAGCAGTTTAATCGGGGGAGAGTGGAATGGCTACACCTTC.

The chain combines TRBV4-2 with TRBJ1-5; a weak D match, TRBD1 (5 bases). V was shortened by 0 bases and J by 4 bases, with 19 bases between the two germline ends. The germline V gene encodes CDR1 LGHNA and CDR2 YNFKEQ. This CDR3 is 18 amino acids long. Here the CDR3 DNA reads TGTGCCAGCAGCCAAGATCAGAGTAGTCAGGGCAGAAATCAGCCCCAGCATTTT. Its protein product is CASSQDQSSQGRNQPQHF.

This chain uses TRBV7-6 with TRBJ2-3, with D maybe TRBD1 (6 bases). CDR1 SGHVS and CDR2 FNYEAQ come from the germline V gene. The CDR3 has 16 residues. The V and J ends lost 0 bases and 3 bases respectively, with 13 bases between them. For the CDR3, the DNA is TGTGCCAGCAGCTTAGCCCCCAGGGGAAGGACAGATACGCAGTATTTT. This translates into CASSLAPRGRTDTQYF.

V and J are TRBV11-2 and TRBJ2-1, with D unclear. V was shortened by 0 bases and J by 0 bases, with 9 bases between the two germline ends. Germline lookup yields CDR1 SGHAT and CDR2 FQNNGV. The CDR3 covers 16 residues. The CDR3 DNA reads TGTGCCAGCAGCTTAGAGGAGAGGAGCTCCTACAATGAGCAGTTCTTC. Its translation: CASSLEERSSYNEQFF.

V and J are TRBV18 and TRBJ1-1; 8 bases line up with TRBD1. Germline V gene data show CDR1 as KGHSH and CDR2 as LQKENI. This CDR3 contains 16 residues. Trimming removed 3 bases from V and 5 bases from J; junction bases left unmatched: 11. CDR3 protein: CASSPDRQGSSTEAFF. The CDR3 DNA is TGTGCCAGCTCACCGGACAGACAGGGGTCGTCAACTGAAGCTTTCTTT.

This clone was picked up a small number of times. This chain connects TRBV13 to TRBJ1-1; 9 bases are shared with TRBD1. Germline V gene sequence: CDR1 PRHDT, CDR2 FYEKMQ (reference sequence). V gave up 5 bases and J gave up 5 bases; unmatched junction bases: 9. There are 15 residues in the CDR3. The chain's CDR3 is CASSKSPGQGTEAFF. The CDR3 nucleotides are TGTGCCAGCAGCAAGTCCCCGGGACAGGGAACTGAAGCTTTCTTT.

V and J are TRBV7-2 and TRBJ2-3; no definite D call. Germline V gene lookup returns CDR1 SGHTA and CDR2 FQGNSA. The CDR3 is 12 amino acids. V lost 5 bases, J lost 3 bases, and 6 bases lay in between. CDR3 sequence reads: CASSTTTDTQYF. As DNA, the CDR3 is TGTGCCAGCAGCACGACAACAGATACGCAGTATTTT.

The V gene is TRBV11-2, the J gene TRBJ2-7; no reliable D call. Trimming cost V 2 bases and J 5 bases, with 7 bases left between them. The CDR3 is 12 amino acids. Germline lookup yields CDR1 SGHAT and CDR2 FQNNGV. The CDR3 protein is CASSLNQNEQYF. In DNA, the CDR3 is TGTGCCAGCAGCTTAAATCAGAACGAGCAGTACTTC. The full variable domain, its missing parts supplied by reference TRBV11-2 and TRBJ2-7, is EAGVAQSPRYKIIEKRQSVAFWCNPISGHATLYWYQQILGQGPKLLIQFQNNGVVDDSQLPKDRFSAERLKGVDSTLKIQPAKLEDSAVYLCASSLNQNEQYFGPGTRLTVT.

This chain links TRBV7-9 with TRBJ1-1; 7 positions match TRBD1. Losses at the gene ends were 4 bases for V and 6 bases for J; bases not matched to a gene: 5. The germline V gene encodes CDR1 SEHNR and CDR2 FQNEAQ (reference sequence). The CDR3 spans 13 residues. DNA of the CDR3: TGTGCCAGCAGCTCAGGGGGGTACGCTGAAGCTTTCTTT. It codes for CASSSGGYAEAFF.

V gene TRBV2 combines with J gene TRBJ2-1; TRBD2 aligns across 7 bases. The CDR3 has 13 residues. Per germline, CDR1 SNHLY and CDR2 FYNNEI. With 4 bases clipped from V and 9 bases from J, the junction kept 6 bases outside the gene matches. The CDR3 is CASSATSFGEQFF. The CDR3 bases are TGTGCCAGCAGTGCGACTAGCTTCGGTGAGCAGTTCTTC.

The chain recombines TRBV5-1 with TRBJ2-3; tentative D call: TRBD1 (6 bases). This CDR3 has 14 amino acids. V lost 4 bases and J lost 5, with 14 bases in between. Germline V CDR1 and CDR2: SGHRS, YFSETQ. Written as DNA, the CDR3 is TGCGCCAGCAGCCCAGACAGGAACGGAGATACGCAGTATTTT. Amino acids: CASSPDRNGDTQYF.

The chain uses TRBV27 and TRBJ1-5; TRBD1 matches at 8 bases. The germline V gene has CDR1 MNHEY and CDR2 SMNVEV (reference sequence). There are 16 residues in the CDR3. The junction had 9 bases not matched to a gene; V was cut back by 4 bases and J by 4 bases. CDR3 bases: TGTGCCAGCAGTTCAATTTACAGGGGGGGGAATCAGCCCCAGCATTTT. Translating it yields CASSSIYRGGNQPQHF.

This clone was seen a single time. V usage is TRBV27 and J usage is TRBJ2-7; perhaps TRBD2 as D (5 bases). The ends were cut back, 6 bases at V and 4 bases at J, with 13 bases in the middle. This CDR3 is 13 amino acids long. CDR1 is MNHEY and CDR2 is SMNVEV in the germline V gene (reference sequence). The CDR3 here is CASRLLGAYEQYF. Written as DNA, the CDR3 is TGTGCCAGCAGGCTCCTGGGAGCTTACGAGCAGTACTTC.

This clone was counted once. V gene TRBV14 combines with J gene TRBJ2-7, with D hard to call. Per germline, CDR1 SGHDN and CDR2 FVKESK. The V end was cut by 1 base, the J end by 4 bases, with 11 bases between. The CDR3 length is 14 residues. CDR3 sequence: CASSQVWPQYEQYF. In nucleotides, the CDR3 is TGTGCCAGCAGCCAAGTATGGCCCCAGTACGAGCAGTACTTC.

The chain couples TRBV9 to TRBJ2-3; 8 nucleotides align to TRBD1. After removal of 0 bases from V and 1 base from J, the junction contained 1 base not matched to a gene. The germline gives CDR1 SGDLS, CDR2 YYNGEE. CDR3 length equals 15 residues. This CDR3 reads CASSVETGGTDTQYF. CDR3 in DNA: TGTGCCAGCAGCGTAGAGACAGGGGGCACAGATACGCAGTATTTT.

CDR3 nucleotides: TGCGCCAGCAGTGCTCAGCGGGCGGAGACCGGGGAGCTGTTTTTT. This encodes CASSAQRAETGELFF. This chain joins TRBV10-2 and TRBJ2-2; a weak D match, TRBD2 (6 bases). The V gene lost 4 bases and the J gene lost 5 bases, with 14 bases spanning the gap. This CDR3 contains 15 residues. Germline CDR1 WSHSY, CDR2 SAAADI.

This clone was recorded a few times. V is TRBV19 and J is TRBJ1-1; the D gene is possibly TRBD1 (6 bases). The CDR3 runs to 12 residues. Per germline, CDR1 LNHDA and CDR2 SQIVND (reference sequence). Trimming removed 10 bases from V and 0 bases from J, with 9 bases in between. CDR3 residues: CATTGLNTEAFF. In DNA, the CDR3 is TGTGCCACTACAGGGCTGAACACTGAAGCTTTCTTT.

A single count supports this clone. V is TRBV28 and J is TRBJ1-1; possibly TRBD1 for D (5 bases). This CDR3 is built from 13 residues. Deletions cut 7 bases from V and 7 bases from J, with 16 bases between. The V gene's germline CDR1 is MDHEN and CDR2 SYDVKM. The CDR3, as DNA: TGTGCCAGCAAAATACGCCCCGGGGGTGAAGCTTTCTTT. Residues: CASKIRPGGEAFF.

In its sample, this clone was seen once. V usage is TRBV19 and J usage is TRBJ2-1, with D tentatively TRBD2 (7 bases). CDR1 and CDR2 (germline): LNHDA, SQIVND (reference sequence). The CDR3 totals 16 residues. Trimming removed 3 bases from V and 4 bases from J, with 16 bases in between. The CDR3 nucleotides read TGTGCCAGTAGTATCGGGGGGCGTTCGGGGTACAATGAGCAGTTCTTC. Residues: CASSIGGRSGYNEQFF.

The chain joins TRBV10-3 to TRBJ2-7, with a weak D call TRBD1 (7 bases). This CDR3 comprises 15 residues. CDR1 and CDR2 from the germline V gene are ENHRY and SYGVKD. The germline V and J ends were trimmed by 8 bases and 3 bases, with 20 bases remaining between them. The CDR3 is CAIRDQGGNIYEQYF. CDR3 sequence (DNA): TGTGCCATCCGAGACCAGGGGGGTAATATCTACGAGCAGTACTTC.

The gene calls are TRBV5-6 and TRBJ2-7; perhaps TRBD1 as D (7 bases). Germline CDR1 SGHDT, CDR2 YYEEEE. The CDR3 covers 14 residues. V was trimmed by 2 bases and J by 2 bases, leaving 11 bases between them. CDR3 sequence (DNA): TGTGCCAGCAGCTTCGGCAGGGGGGCCTACGAGCAGTACTTC. It codes for CASSFGRGAYEQYF.

The rearrangement joins TRBV27 to TRBJ1-2; 11 bases align to TRBD1. V trimming: 5 bases; J trimming: 4 bases; junction bases outside the gene matches: 6. Germline CDR1 and CDR2: MNHEY and SMNVEV (reference sequence). The CDR3 is 15 amino acids. CDR3 sequence: CASSLGQGAAYGYTF. As DNA, the CDR3 is TGTGCCAGCAGTCTCGGACAGGGGGCGGCCTATGGCTACACCTTC.

The rearrangement uses TRBV5-8 and TRBJ1-2; 8 bases are a match to TRBD1. Trimming cost V 3 bases and J 8 bases; bases outside gene matches: 6. The CDR3 has 13 amino acids. The germline V gene has CDR1 SGHTS and CDR2 YDEGEE. The CDR3 nucleotides read TGTGCCAGCAGCTGGGGACAGGTGGAGGGCTACACCTTC. This codes for CASSWGQVEGYTF.

The chain recombines TRBV27 with TRBJ1-2; D may be TRBD1 (5 bases). The CDR3 loop spans 15 amino acids. Per germline, CDR1 MNHEY and CDR2 SMNVEV (reference sequence). The V end was cut by 6 bases, the J end by 4 bases, with 18 bases between. This CDR3 is CASRFQGERPYGYTF. CDR3 DNA: TGTGCCAGCAGGTTCCAAGGGGAACGGCCCTATGGCTACACCTTC.

The J gene is TRBJ1-5, the V gene TRBV4-1; 9 bases line up with TRBD1. The CDR3 runs to 17 residues. The germline V gene has CDR1 MGHRA and CDR2 YSYEKL. With V trimmed by 4 bases and J by 1 base, 8 bases remained unmatched. The CDR3 region is CASSPGQGLGSNQPQHF. CDR3 nucleotides: TGCGCCAGCAGCCCTGGACAGGGGCTGGGGAGCAATCAGCCCCAGCATTTT.